The 23 T cell receptor beta chains reported below all come from one sample, sequenced in a study of cytomegalovirus exposure and HLA in healthy donors. Vbeta (60) and Jbeta (13) primers were used in the PCR. TCRdb's table, derived via immunoSEQ multiplex PCR, lists solely in-frame clones and lacks some. The sample includes roughly 58,000 clones. The sequencing input was PBMCs. The receptors stem from a woman aged 50 to 60 in good health and CMV-seropositive.

Details on this clone: Within the sample, other DNA sequences also encode this same CDR3. This sequence joins TRBV6-5 and TRBJ1-2; D is unclear. Germline CDR1 and CDR2: MNHEY and SVGAGI. V was shortened by 0 bases and J by 1 base, with 9 bases between the two germline ends. This CDR3 spans 15 amino acids. The CDR3 region is CASSYSTRYNYGYTF. The CDR3 DNA reads as TGTGCCAGCAGTTACTCGACTCGATATAACTATGGCTACACCTTC.

The chain is built from TRBV2 and TRBJ1-1; maybe TRBD1 (6 bases). Trimming removed 2 bases from V and 1 base from J, with 11 bases in between. This CDR3 spans 15 amino acids. From germline, CDR1 is SNHLY and CDR2 FYNNEI. Here the CDR3 DNA reads TGTGCCAGCAGTGAATACCGAGGGGGGAACACTGAAGCTTTCTTT. Protein sequence: CASSEYRGGNTEAFF.

The chain carries TRBV19 and TRBJ1-1; 8 bases align to TRBD1. This CDR3 is built from 14 residues. Germline CDR1 is LNHDA and CDR2 is SQIVND (reference sequence). J gave up 5 bases and V 5 bases, and 7 bases lay outside the gene matches. The chain's CDR3 is CASSGRGRRTEAFF. The CDR3 nucleotides read TGTGCCAGTAGTGGCAGGGGGCGCCGAACTGAAGCTTTCTTT. The variable domain in full, completed from reference TRBV19 and TRBJ1-1, reads DGGITQSPKYLFRKEGQNVTLSCEQNLNHDAMYWYRQDPGQGLRLIYYSQIVNDFQKGDIAEGYSVSREKKESFPLTVTSAQKNPTAFYLCASSGRGRRTEAFFGQGTRLTVV.

The genes are TRBV7-9 and TRBJ1-3; D is uncertain. Trimming removed 7 bases from V and 4 bases from J, with 20 bases in between. Germline lookup yields CDR1 SEHNR and CDR2 FQNEAQ (reference sequence). The CDR3 is 16 amino acids. Written as DNA, the CDR3 is TGTGCCAGCACCTTCCAATCGAGGGAGCTAGGAAACACCATATATTTT. Protein product: CASTFQSRELGNTIYF.

The chain employs TRBV6-5 and TRBJ2-7; unclear D gene. The ends were cut back, 0 bases at V and 9 bases at J, with 18 bases in the middle. CDR1 MNHEY and CDR2 SVGAGI come from the germline V gene. The CDR3 loop spans 15 amino acids. The chain's CDR3 is CASSYSARSPQGQYF. DNA of the CDR3: TGTGCCAGCAGTTACTCCGCGAGGTCACCTCAAGGGCAGTACTTC.

The genes are TRBV4-1 and TRBJ2-7; 9 bases match TRBD2. The CDR3 is made up of 16 amino acids. V was clipped by 1 base and J by 3 bases; unmatched bases: 7. Looked up from germline, CDR1 is MGHRA and CDR2 is YSYEKL. DNA for the CDR3: TGCGCCAGCAGCCAAGTCACTAGCGGGCTATACTACGAGCAGTACTTC. Protein sequence: CASSQVTSGLYYEQYF.

The rearrangement uses TRBV4-1 and TRBJ2-4, with a possible D match to TRBD2 (5 bases). Germline CDR1 and CDR2: MGHRA and YSYEKL. There are 15 residues in the CDR3. With 0 bases removed from V and 6 bases from J, the gap between germline ends came to 12 bases. The CDR3, as DNA: TGCGCCAGCAGCCAAGATTTGAGCGGCGGAAACATTCAGTACTTC. Its protein is CASSQDLSGGNIQYF.

The genes are TRBV9 and TRBJ2-3; 7 bases fit TRBD2. This CDR3 region has 15 residues. After removal of 0 bases from V and 1 base from J, the junction contained 2 bases not matched to a gene. Germline loops: CDR1 SGDLS, CDR2 YYNGEE. The CDR3 loop reads CASSVGAGGTDTQYF. The CDR3 DNA follows: TGTGCCAGCAGCGTAGGGGCGGGGGGCACAGATACGCAGTATTTT.

J is TRBJ2-5 and V is TRBV18; D perhaps matches TRBD1 (6 bases). The DNA end favors TRBJ2-7, so the J call may be wrong. Germline V gene lookup returns CDR1 KGHSH and CDR2 LQKENI. The CDR3 runs 12 residues. The CDR3 DNA reads as TGTGCCAGCTCAAAACAGGGTGCCGAGCAGTACTTC. Translation gives CASSKQGAEQYF.

This chain joins TRBV30 and TRBJ1-1; no definite D call. V lost 0 bases, J lost 1 base, and 6 bases lay in between. This CDR3 has 13 residues. CDR1 is GTSNPN and CDR2 is SVGIG in the germline V gene (reference sequence). The CDR3 here is CAWSVEENTEAFF. Here the CDR3 DNA reads TGTGCCTGGAGTGTCGAGGAGAACACTGAAGCTTTCTTT.

The chain recombines TRBV18 with TRBJ2-7; 14 bases agree with TRBD2. J lost 5 bases, V lost 5 bases, and 8 bases had no gene match. Germline V gives CDR1 KGHSH, CDR2 LQKENI. The CDR3 has 16 residues. CDR3 protein: CASSAGLAGVGNEQYF. CDR3 nucleotides: TGTGCCAGCTCAGCGGGACTAGCGGGAGTTGGGAACGAGCAGTACTTC.

DNA for the CDR3: TGTGCCAGCAGTTATAGGGACTATGAGGGCTACACCTTC. It specifies CASSYRDYEGYTF. This chain links TRBV6-5 with TRBJ1-2, with D possibly TRBD1 on 5 matching bases. The germline V gene has CDR1 MNHEY and CDR2 SVGAGI. The V end lost 3 bases, the J end lost 8 bases, and 13 bases lay between the germline ends. The CDR3 is made up of 13 amino acids.

This sequence joins TRBV5-1 and TRBJ1-2; tentatively, D is TRBD1 (5 bases). The germline V and J ends were trimmed by 5 bases and 6 bases, with 17 bases remaining between them. The length of the CDR3 is 14 residues. Germline assignment: CDR1 SGHRS and CDR2 YFSETQ. The CDR3 here is CASSSADRANGYTF. CDR3 DNA: TGCGCCAGCAGTTCGGCAGACAGAGCAAATGGCTACACCTTC.

V gene TRBV7-2 combines with J gene TRBJ1-4; no reliable D call. This CDR3 has 17 residues. Germline loops: CDR1 SGHTA, CDR2 FQGNSA. V was trimmed by 2 bases and J by 3 bases, leaving 16 bases between them. The CDR3 nucleotides are TGTGCCAGCAGCTTAAGGCTCGGGAGGTTAGCTAATGAAAAACTGTTTTTT. This translates into CASSLRLGRLANEKLFF.

The chain links TRBV27 to TRBJ1-5, with 8 bases fitting TRBD1. V trimming: 4 bases; J trimming: 1 base; junction bases outside the gene matches: 9. The CDR3 spans 17 residues. The V gene's germline CDR1 is MNHEY and CDR2 SMNVEV (reference sequence). CDR3 loop: CASSSRPDRGSNQPQHF. In DNA, the CDR3 is TGTGCCAGCAGTTCACGACCTGACAGGGGCAGCAATCAGCCCCAGCATTTT.

This chain links TRBV5-1 with TRBJ2-2; the D gene is possibly TRBD2 (6 bases). CDR3 length equals 15 residues. Trimming removed 1 base at V and 1 base at J, with 8 bases between. Germline assignment: CDR1 SGHRS and CDR2 YFSETQ. The CDR3 here is CASSLYSGNTGELFF. CDR3 bases: TGCGCCAGCAGCTTGTATAGCGGGAACACCGGGGAGCTGTTTTTT.

This chain links TRBV10-1 with TRBJ2-5, with 7 bases aligning to TRBD1. Trimming took 6 bases from V and 1 from J; bases not matched to a gene: 2. There are 13 residues in the CDR3. In germline, CDR1 is WNHNN, CDR2 SYGVQD (reference sequence). The CDR3 is CASRTGSQETQYF. Here the CDR3 DNA reads TGCGCCAGCAGGACAGGGTCCCAAGAGACCCAGTACTTC.

The rearrangement links TRBV28 to TRBJ1-5; a weak D match, TRBD1 (6 bases). V lost 2 bases to trimming and J lost 0 bases, with 14 bases between them. Germline CDR1 is MDHEN and CDR2 is SYDVKM. The CDR3 is 17 amino acids. The chain's CDR3 is CASSLEDSGYSNQPQHF. CDR3 in DNA: TGTGCCAGCAGTTTAGAGGACAGCGGTTATAGCAATCAGCCCCAGCATTTT.

The chain employs TRBV19 and TRBJ1-1; a weak D match, TRBD1 (6 bases). The germline V and J ends were trimmed by 1 base and 7 bases, with 10 bases remaining between them. The CDR3 sequence is 13 residues long. From germline, CDR1 is LNHDA and CDR2 SQIVND (reference sequence). The CDR3 DNA reads TGTGCCAGTAGTATAGCGAACAGGGTTGAAGCTTTCTTT. Protein: CASSIANRVEAFF.

The chain carries TRBV7-2 and TRBJ1-6, with D tentatively TRBD1 (5 bases). V lost 2 bases, J lost 7 bases, and 9 bases lay in between. CDR3 length: 14 residues. Germline lookup yields CDR1 SGHTA and CDR2 FQGNSA. CDR3 bases: TGTGCCAGCAGCTTACTGGGGGGGAATTCACCCCTCCACTTT. Translating gives CASSLLGGNSPLHF. The full variable domain, its missing parts supplied by reference TRBV7-2 and TRBJ1-6, is GAGVSQSPSNKVTEKGKDVELRCDPISGHTALYWYRQSLGQGLEFLIYFQGNSAPDKSGLPSDRFSAERTGGSVSTLTIQRTQQEDSAVYLCASSLLGGNSPLHFGNGTRLTVT.

This rearrangement joins TRBV25-1 to TRBJ1-6; D may be TRBD1 (5 bases). Germline lookup yields CDR1 MGHDK and CDR2 SYGVNS. Trimming took 3 bases from V and 8 from J, leaving 14 bases between them. The CDR3 contains 15 residues. The CDR3 loop is CASSDARDIDSPLHF. Written as DNA, the CDR3 is TGTGCCAGCAGTGATGCCAGGGATATTGATTCACCCCTCCACTTT.

This rearrangement joins TRBV2 to TRBJ2-2, with 9 positions matching TRBD1. This CDR3 spans 14 amino acids. The V gene's germline CDR1 is SNHLY and CDR2 FYNNEI. J was trimmed by 7 bases and V by 6 bases; bases with no gene match: 6. CDR3 DNA sequence: TGTGCCAGCAGGGGACAGGGAGGTTACGGGGAGCTGTTTTTT. Its protein product is CASRGQGGYGELFF.

As to this clone: In the same sample, other DNA sequences code for this CDR3. The V gene is TRBV5-4, the J gene TRBJ2-7; D perhaps matches TRBD1 (7 bases). Between the trimmed V and J ends, which lost 3 bases and 3 bases, there was a span of 10 bases. CDR1 and CDR2 (germline): SGHNT, YYREEE (reference sequence). This CDR3 has 13 amino acids. In DNA form, the CDR3 reads TGTGCCAGCAGCTGGGGGGACAGCTACGAGCAGTACTTC. This sequence encodes CASSWGDSYEQYF.